The 21 T cell receptor beta chains below were found in one sample sequenced in a study of shared clonotypes between healthy human individuals. Sequenced by immunoSEQ multiplex PCR; TCRdb stores in-frame clones only, minus some. The sample shows approximately 2,000,000 clones, roughly 90% of them seen only once. Sequencing was done on a sample of naive CD4+ T cells from PBMCs. Subset defined: CD45RA+ positively selected. The receptors were sampled from a man aged 18 to 30 in good health. Some clones in this sample may be carry-over from other donors' samples.

The chain employs TRBV11-2 and TRBJ2-4, with no clear D. V lost 7 bases to trimming and J lost 0 bases, with 10 bases between them. CDR1 is SGHAT, CDR2 FQNNGV, per germline. This CDR3 has 14 residues. CDR3 nucleotide sequence: TGTGCCAGCACTCCCGCTCTAGCCAAAAACATTCAGTACTTC. Protein sequence: CASTPALAKNIQYF.

Worth noting for this clone: This CDR3 is also generated by other DNA sequences in the sample. The chain combines TRBV7-3 with TRBJ2-3, with 12 bases identical to TRBD2. Unmatched junction bases numbered 5, after V lost 4 bases and J lost 3 bases. The germline V gene has CDR1 SGHTA and CDR2 FQGTGA. There are 16 residues in the CDR3. The CDR3 sequence: CASSSGLAGRTDTQYF. CDR3 nucleotide sequence: TGTGCCAGCAGCTCCGGACTAGCGGGACGAACAGATACGCAGTATTTT.

Only a few counts were recorded for this clone. Distinct nucleotide sequences in the sample also encode this CDR3. The chain couples TRBV5-1 to TRBJ2-5; D unresolved. This CDR3 has 12 amino acids. Trimming removed 4 bases at V and 0 bases at J, with 4 bases between. The germline V gene encodes CDR1 SGHRS and CDR2 YFSETQ. CDR3 sequence reads: CASSPYQETQYF. CDR3 coding DNA: TGCGCCAGCAGCCCGTACCAAGAGACCCAGTACTTC. Variable domain in full (rest from reference TRBV5-1 and TRBJ2-5): KAGVTQTPRYLIKTRGQQVTLSCSPISGHRSVSWYQQTPGQGLQFLFEYFSETQRNKGNFPGRFSGRQFSNSRSEMNVSTLELGDSALYLCASSPYQETQYFGPGTRLLVL.

Turning to this clone: Different DNA sequences within this sample yield the same CDR3. The chain carries TRBV7-2 and TRBJ2-1; the match to TRBD2 covers 11 bases. The CDR3 consists of 16 residues. V gave up 1 base and J gave up 5 bases; unmatched junction bases: 4. Per germline, CDR1 SGHTA and CDR2 FQGNSA. Written as DNA, the CDR3 is TGTGCCAGCAGCTTAGTTGGGACTAGCGGAGACAATGAGCAGTTCTTC. It codes for CASSLVGTSGDNEQFF. Filled out from reference TRBV7-2 and TRBJ2-1, the complete variable domain reads GAGVSQSPSNKVTEKGKDVELRCDPISGHTALYWYRQSLGQGLEFLIYFQGNSAPDKSGLPSDRFSAERTGGSVSTLTIQRTQQEDSAVYLCASSLVGTSGDNEQFFGPGTRLTVL.

The chain employs TRBV6-4 and TRBJ2-6; the match to TRBD1 covers 8 bases. V trimming: 2 bases; J trimming: 2 bases; junction bases outside the gene matches: 5. Germline CDR1 reads MRHNA; CDR2 reads SNTAGT. CDR3 length equals 17 residues. This CDR3 reads CASSDAGGRPGANVLTF. CDR3 sequence (DNA): TGTGCCAGCAGTGACGCAGGGGGCAGGCCTGGGGCCAACGTCCTGACTTTC.

Details on this clone: Additional DNA sequences in this sample encode the identical CDR3. The V call is TRBV11-2, the J call TRBJ2-6; no clear D. Trimming shortened V by 5 bases and J by 1 base, and 9 bases separated the two germline ends. This CDR3 is built from 15 residues. Germline V gene lookup returns CDR1 SGHAT and CDR2 FQNNGV. The DNA for the CDR3 is TGTGCCAGCAGCCTGGGAAATTCTGGGGCCAACGTCCTGACTTTC. It specifies CASSLGNSGANVLTF.

This clone has only one observation. The chain links TRBV19 to TRBJ2-3; D possibly corresponds to TRBD1 (6 bases). Germline CDR1 is LNHDA and CDR2 is SQIVND (reference sequence). Trimming removed 3 bases at V and 6 bases at J, with 19 bases between. There are 16 residues in the CDR3. Here the CDR3 reads CASSMQEAGDGDTQYF. The CDR3, as DNA: TGTGCCAGTAGTATGCAGGAGGCAGGGGACGGGGATACGCAGTATTTT.

V and J are TRBV19 and TRBJ1-5; 9 bases map to TRBD1. This CDR3 region has 15 residues. V was pared by 5 bases and J by 0 bases, with 2 bases of the junction left unmatched. Germline CDR1 LNHDA, CDR2 SQIVND (reference sequence). CDR3 loop: CASSLGQGSNQPQHF. Written as DNA, the CDR3 is TGTGCCAGTAGTCTGGGACAGGGTAGCAATCAGCCCCAGCATTTT. The entire variable domain, with the rest obtained from reference TRBV19 and TRBJ1-5, is as follows: DGGITQSPKYLFRKEGQNVTLSCEQNLNHDAMYWYRQDPGQGLRLIYYSQIVNDFQKGDIAEGYSVSREKKESFPLTVTSAQKNPTAFYLCASSLGQGSNQPQHFGDGTRLSIL.

In regard to this clone: The sample contains more than one DNA sequence encoding this CDR3. The rearrangement links TRBV18 to TRBJ2-2; maybe TRBD1 (6 bases). V lost 1 base and J 5 bases, leaving 8 bases between the germline ends. From germline, CDR1 is KGHSH and CDR2 LQKENI. The CDR3 covers 14 residues. This CDR3 reads CASSPRGGTGELFF. CDR3 sequence (DNA): TGTGCCAGCTCACCACGAGGGGGAACCGGGGAGCTGTTTTTT.

V gene TRBV7-9 combines with J gene TRBJ1-1; 8 bases agree with TRBD1. V was clipped by 3 bases and J by 4 bases; unmatched bases: 4. Per germline, CDR1 SEHNR and CDR2 FQNEAQ (reference sequence). This CDR3 is 14 amino acids long. The CDR3 DNA is TGTGCCAGCAGCTTCACAGGGGGATCCACTGAAGCTTTCTTT. It translates to CASSFTGGSTEAFF. Combining the CDR3 with reference TRBV7-9 and TRBJ1-1 gives the whole variable domain DTGVSQNPRHKITKRGQNVTFRCDPISEHNRLYWYRQTLGQGPEFLTYFQNEAQLEKSRLLSDRFSAERPKGSFSTLEIQRTEQGDSAMYLCASSFTGGSTEAFFGQGTRLTVV.

This chain uses TRBV18 with TRBJ1-4, with D perhaps matching TRBD1 (5 bases). The CDR3 extends over 13 amino acids. Trimming pared 2 bases from V and 8 bases from J, leaving 9 bases between. CDR1 KGHSH and CDR2 LQKENI come from the germline V gene. The chain's CDR3 is CASSPGAKEKLFF. The CDR3 DNA reads as TGTGCCAGCTCACCAGGGGCCAAGGAAAAACTGTTTTTT.

With regard to this clone: The sample holds other DNA sequences that translate to the same CDR3. This chain joins TRBV30 and TRBJ2-5; possible D gene TRBD2, 5 bases. CDR1 is GTSNPN, CDR2 SVGIG, per germline (reference sequence). The CDR3 runs 11 residues. The CDR3 loop is CASRGQETQYF. DNA for the CDR3: TGTGCTTCCCGGGGCCAAGAGACCCAGTACTTC.

The chain has TRBV27 and TRBJ2-3, with 8 bases matching TRBD2. Germline V CDR1 and CDR2: MNHEY, SMNVEV (reference sequence). V trimming: 2 bases; J trimming: 2 bases; junction bases outside the gene matches: 6. CDR3 length equals 16 residues. This chain's CDR3 is CASSLKTGGPTDTQYF. CDR3 in DNA: TGTGCCAGCAGTTTAAAAACGGGAGGGCCCACAGATACGCAGTATTTT.

The chain couples TRBV9 to TRBJ2-7; tentatively, D is TRBD2 (5 bases). V lost 0 bases to trimming and J lost 0 bases, with 16 bases between them. Germline V gene sequence: CDR1 SGDLS, CDR2 YYNGEE. The CDR3 is made up of 17 amino acids. The CDR3 sequence is CASSVAPSSGGSYEQYF. In DNA form, the CDR3 reads TGTGCCAGCAGCGTAGCCCCCTCAAGCGGAGGCTCCTACGAGCAGTACTTC.

Comments on this clone: This specimen includes other DNA sequences encoding the same CDR3. The chain recombines TRBV28 with TRBJ1-3, with 9 bases matching TRBD1. J was trimmed by 3 bases and V by 6 bases; bases with no gene match: 3. Germline V gene data show CDR1 as MDHEN and CDR2 as SYDVKM. CDR3 size: 14 residues. The CDR3 region has the DNA TGTGCCAGCAGGCCGGGACAGGGTGGAAACACCATATATTTT. This translates into CASRPGQGGNTIYF.

The chain uses TRBV5-1 and TRBJ2-3; 8 bases line up with TRBD1. After removal of 4 bases from V and 6 bases from J, the junction contained 10 bases not matched to a gene. Germline CDR1 SGHRS, CDR2 YFSETQ. This CDR3 is built from 15 residues. CDR3 sequence reads: CASSLLRQGRDTQYF. For the CDR3, the DNA is TGCGCCAGCAGCCTTTTAAGACAGGGGCGGGATACGCAGTATTTT.

This chain links TRBV2 with TRBJ2-2; 9 bases align to TRBD1. Unmatched junction bases numbered 6, after V lost 5 bases and J lost 2 bases. This CDR3 is built from 16 residues. Germline loops: CDR1 SNHLY, CDR2 FYNNEI. CDR3 coding DNA: TGTGCCAGCAGTTCGGGACAGGGAAGTAACACCGGGGAGCTGTTTTTT. Protein sequence: CASSSGQGSNTGELFF.

This sequence joins TRBV6-1 and TRBJ2-7, with D perhaps given as TRBD1 or TRBD2 (5 bases each). Germline V CDR1 and CDR2: MNHNS, SASEGT. The CDR3 totals 15 residues. Trimming shortened V by 5 bases and J by 3 bases, and 17 bases separated the two germline ends. The CDR3 reads CASSKGTPDLYEQYF. The CDR3 nucleotides read TGTGCCAGCAGTAAAGGGACCCCGGACCTCTACGAGCAGTACTTC.

The V gene is TRBV28, the J gene TRBJ2-7, with 8 bases lining up with TRBD2. This CDR3 has 15 residues. V shed 3 bases and J 5 bases; nucleotides not matched to a gene: 9. Germline V lookup: CDR1 MDHEN, CDR2 SYDVKM. The CDR3 loop reads CASSFRSGSIHEQYF. The CDR3 DNA is TGTGCCAGCAGTTTTAGAAGCGGGAGCATCCACGAGCAGTACTTC.

The J gene is TRBJ1-3, the V gene TRBV11-2; D perhaps matches TRBD1 (6 bases). CDR1 SGHAT and CDR2 FQNNGV come from the germline V gene. CDR3 length: 16 residues. V was cut by 5 bases and J by 2 bases, with 16 bases left in between. DNA of the CDR3: TGTGCCAGCAGCAATCACCCGTCAGGGGCTGGAAACACCATATATTTT. It encodes CASSNHPSGAGNTIYF. Full variable domain (remainder filled in from reference TRBV11-2 and TRBJ1-3): EAGVAQSPRYKIIEKRQSVAFWCNPISGHATLYWYQQILGQGPKLLIQFQNNGVVDDSQLPKDRFSAERLKGVDSTLKIQPAKLEDSAVYLCASSNHPSGAGNTIYFGEGSWLTVV.

The V gene is TRBV4-1, the J gene TRBJ1-4; possibly TRBD1 for D (5 bases). Trimming stripped 4 bases from V and 3 bases from J, with 12 bases between. The length of the CDR3 is 15 residues. Germline lookup yields CDR1 MGHRA and CDR2 YSYEKL. The CDR3: CASSPMGQANEKLFF. CDR3 nucleotide sequence: TGCGCCAGCAGCCCCATGGGGCAAGCTAATGAAAAACTGTTTTTT.